This is a list of T cell receptor beta chains from one sample in a study of blood T cell repertoires in COVID-19. Clones were read by immunoSEQ multiplex PCR, and TCRdb kept only the in-frame ones, dropping some. Among about 60,000 clones listed, about nine tenths were seen once. Sequencing was performed on peripheral blood. These receptors originate from a man aged 60 to 69 with acute or convalescent COVID-19. The CDR3 runs from the conserved cysteine through the conserved F or W.

>TRBV19|14|TRBJ1-2
CASSAQGTLAGYTF
>TRBV16|13|TRBJ2-7
CASSQSVENEQYF
>TRBV5-1|17|TRBJ2-7
CASSIWGLAGVSHEQYF
>TRBV27|18|TRBJ2-3
CASSWASASPVGTDTQYF
>TRBV5-1|11|TRBJ1-1
CASSLGREAFF
>TRBV29-1|13|TRBJ1-1
CSGERGAGTEAFF
>TRBV28|14|TRBJ2-7
CASSLWQGAYEQYF
>TRBV18|15|TRBJ2-1
CASSRFGEGIEEQFF
>TRBV11-3|14|TRBJ2-4
CASSPGGAKNIQYF
>TRBV19|16|TRBJ2-1
CASSIGAGGPDNEQFF
>TRBV7-3|14|TRBJ1-5
CASSFGQGDQPQHF
>TRBV24-1|17|TRBJ2-2
CATSAPRAGGYTGELFF
>TRBV7-8|16|TRBJ1-1
CASSPNPTEGRTEAFF
>TRBV5-4|14|TRBJ2-2
CASSFGGTAGELFF
>TRBV5-1|12|TRBJ2-1
CASSLALNEQFF
>TRBV9|14|TRBJ2-3
CASSVSGYTDTQYF
>TRBV2|14|TRBJ2-2
CASSKRQANGELFF
>TRBV12-3/TRBV12-4|13|TRBJ2-5
CASSFAGAETQYF
>TRBV6-6|11|TRBJ2-5
CASSYEETQYF
>TRBV14|13|TRBJ2-3
CASSQDNQRTQYF
>TRBV27|15|TRBJ2-7
CASSTTGEGSYEQYF
>TRBV5-4|13|TRBJ2-7
CASSLGPAEEQYF
>TRBV5-4|15|TRBJ1-4
CASSYTGTTNEKLFF
>TRBV29-1|14|TRBJ1-2
CSVEDLYRNYGYTF
>TRBV28|17|TRBJ2-7
CASSLGLFRQSSYEQYF
>TRBV7-2|13|TRBJ1-5
CASSSGTNQPQHF
>TRBV28|19|TRBJ2-7
CASSPTGGQGSGSPYEQYF
>TRBV6-2/TRBV6-3|16|TRBJ2-7
CASSYAYPGLASEQYF
>TRBV11-2|18|TRBJ2-1
CASSLSRVSPTNYNEQFF
>TRBV7-9|18|TRBJ1-1
CASSLIGGGRYPNTEAFF
>TRBV5-4|16|TRBJ2-5
CASSVDRGGRGETQYF
>TRBV4-1|14|TRBJ1-5
CASSPRQGGVAQHF